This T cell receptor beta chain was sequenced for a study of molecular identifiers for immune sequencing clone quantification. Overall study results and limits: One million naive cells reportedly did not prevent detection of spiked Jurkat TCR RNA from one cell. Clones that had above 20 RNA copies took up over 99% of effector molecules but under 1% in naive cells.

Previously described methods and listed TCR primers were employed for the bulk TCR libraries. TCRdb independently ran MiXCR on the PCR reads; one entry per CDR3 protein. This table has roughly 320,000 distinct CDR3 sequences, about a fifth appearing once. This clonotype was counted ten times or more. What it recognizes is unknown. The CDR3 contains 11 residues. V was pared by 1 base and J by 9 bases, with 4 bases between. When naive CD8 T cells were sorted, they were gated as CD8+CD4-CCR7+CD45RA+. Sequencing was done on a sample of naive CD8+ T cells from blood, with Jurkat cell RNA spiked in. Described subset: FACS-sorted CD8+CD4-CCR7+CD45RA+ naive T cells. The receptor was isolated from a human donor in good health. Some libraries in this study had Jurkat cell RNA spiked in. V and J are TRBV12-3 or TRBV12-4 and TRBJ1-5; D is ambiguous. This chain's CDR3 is CASSLEGPQHF. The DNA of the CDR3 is TGTGCCAGCAGTTTAGAAGGGCCCCAGCATTTT.